Below are 15 T cell receptor beta chains sequenced from a single sample in a study of blood T cell repertoires in COVID-19. This table comes from immunoSEQ multiplex PCR, and its TCRdb copy is limited to in-frame clones, with some not included. The table lists almost 200,000 clones, 70% to 90% of them singletons. Sequences were obtained from peripheral blood. The receptors stem from a man in his sixties with COVID-19, enrolled during active disease.

The chain employs TRBV18 and TRBJ1-1; 9 nucleotides line up with TRBD1. The CDR3 runs 15 residues. The germline CDR1 and CDR2 sequences are KGHSH and LQKENI. Trimming cost V 3 bases and J 0 bases; bases outside gene matches: 2. The DNA of the CDR3 is TGTGCCAGCTCACCGCGACAGGGGGTGAACACTGAAGCTTTCTTT. It is translated as CASSPRQGVNTEAFF. The full variable domain, rest sourced from reference TRBV18 and TRBJ1-1, is NAGVMQNPRHLVRRRGQEARLRCSPMKGHSHVYWYRQLPEEGLKFMVYLQKENIIDESGMPKERFSAEFPKEGPSILRIQQVVRGDSAAYFCASSPRQGVNTEAFFGQGTRLTVV.

The chain carries TRBV6-6 and TRBJ1-5; possibly TRBD1 for D (5 bases). CDR3 length: 13 residues. From germline, CDR1 is MNHNY and CDR2 SVGAGI (reference sequence). V lost 5 bases, J lost 4 bases, and 9 bases lay in between. CDR3 in DNA: TGTGCCAGCAGTCGACAGTTTAATCAGCCCCAGCATTTT. Residues: CASSRQFNQPQHF.

The rearrangement uses TRBV11-3 and TRBJ2-1; TRBD1 aligns across 7 bases. Trimming took 1 base from V and 6 from J; bases not matched to a gene: 3. The CDR3 extends over 14 amino acids. Germline V CDR1 and CDR2: SGHNT, YENEEA. CDR3 residues: CASSLGDSGNEQFF. In DNA form, the CDR3 reads TGTGCCAGCAGCTTAGGGGACAGCGGCAATGAGCAGTTCTTC.

The rearrangement joins TRBV28 to TRBJ2-6, with 9 bases fitting TRBD1. Losses at the gene ends were 5 bases for V and 4 bases for J; bases not matched to a gene: 6. CDR1 is MDHEN, CDR2 SYDVKM, per germline. This CDR3 spans 16 amino acids. The CDR3 nucleotides are TGTGCCAGCAGTCGGAGGACAGGGGTCGGGGCCAACGTCCTGACTTTC. This codes for CASSRRTGVGANVLTF.

The chain combines TRBV25-1 with TRBJ1-6; no clear D gene. Germline-derived CDR1 and CDR2 are MGHDK and SYGVNS. The V and J ends lost 4 bases and 0 bases respectively, with 7 bases between them. The CDR3 has 15 residues. The CDR3 protein is CASSVGSSYNSPLHF. In DNA form, the CDR3 reads TGTGCCAGCAGTGTAGGGAGCTCCTATAATTCACCCCTCCACTTT.

The rearrangement uses TRBV4-1 and TRBJ2-3; D is undetermined. The CDR3 consists of 15 residues. With 4 bases removed from V and 1 base from J, the gap between germline ends came to 12 bases. Germline loops: CDR1 MGHRA, CDR2 YSYEKL. CDR3 coding DNA: TGCGCCAGCAGCCCTCATCCGGGTCGCACAGATACGCAGTATTTT. This codes for CASSPHPGRTDTQYF.

The V and J genes are TRBV7-8 and TRBJ2-5; TRBD1 agrees at 7 bases. Germline CDR1 and CDR2: SGHVS and FQNEAQ. V dropped 3 bases and J dropped 2; count of bases not matched to a gene: 9. This CDR3 is built from 16 residues. The DNA for the CDR3 is TGTGCCAGCAGCTTGAACACCGGGACAGTGCAAGAGACCCAGTACTTC. It encodes CASSLNTGTVQETQYF.

Written as DNA, the CDR3 is TGTGCCAGCAGCTTGAGGCTCACAGGGGGAGTAGGACAGCCCCAGCATTTT. Its protein is CASSLRLTGGVGQPQHF. This chain links TRBV5-6 with TRBJ1-5; 8 bases fit TRBD1. Germline assignment: CDR1 SGHDT and CDR2 YYEEEE. Losses at the gene ends were 1 base for V and 7 bases for J; bases not matched to a gene: 13. The CDR3 totals 17 residues. Full variable domain (rest looked up from reference TRBV5-6 and TRBJ1-5): DAGVTQSPTHLIKTRGQQVTLRCSPKSGHDTVSWYQQALGQGPQFIFQYYEEEERQRGNFPDRFSGHQFPNYSSELNVNALLLGDSALYLCASSLRLTGGVGQPQHFGDGTRLSIL.

The chain joins TRBV27 to TRBJ1-2, with D possibly being TRBD1 (6 bases). Germline V gene data show CDR1 as MNHEY and CDR2 as SMNVEV (reference sequence). The CDR3 consists of 14 residues. Trimming removed 5 bases at V and 9 bases at J, with 19 bases between. CDR3 nucleotide sequence: TGTGCCAGCAGTATACCCGGGACATCTAGGAGCTACACCTTC. Encoded protein: CASSIPGTSRSYTF.

This chain links TRBV5-1 with TRBJ2-7; TRBD1 matches 7 bases. Germline V gene data show CDR1 as SGHRS and CDR2 as YFSETQ. With 4 bases clipped from V and 3 bases from J, the junction kept 4 bases outside the gene matches. The CDR3 is made up of 13 amino acids. CDR3 region: CASSADRFYEQYF. In DNA, the CDR3 is TGCGCCAGCAGCGCGGACAGGTTCTACGAGCAGTACTTC.

V is TRBV6-4 and J is TRBJ1-6; TRBD1 might be the D (6 bases). This CDR3 has 15 residues. Trimming took off 5 bases at V and 8 bases at J, with 16 bases between the two ends. CDR1 and CDR2 (germline): MRHNA, SNTAGT. The DNA for the CDR3 is TGTGCCAGCAGTACACAGGGAGGGAGTCATTCACCCCTCCACTTT. Translating gives CASSTQGGSHSPLHF.

This chain connects TRBV5-1 to TRBJ2-2; tentative D call: TRBD2 (5 bases). Germline V gene sequence: CDR1 SGHRS, CDR2 YFSETQ. The CDR3 runs 14 residues. Trimming stripped 5 bases from V and 4 bases from J, with 12 bases between. CDR3 amino acids: CASSWTGSTGELFF. CDR3 DNA sequence: TGCGCCAGCAGTTGGACGGGGTCCACCGGGGAGCTGTTTTTT.

The CDR3 loop is CASSLPGGSRNQYF. In DNA, the CDR3 is TGTGCCAGCAGCTTACCGGGCGGGAGCCGGAACCAGTACTTC. The chain couples TRBV5-4 to TRBJ2-5; 7 bases map to TRBD2. The CDR3 extends over 14 amino acids. Per germline, CDR1 SGHNT and CDR2 YYREEE (reference sequence). V gave up 2 bases and J gave up 10 bases; unmatched junction bases: 11.

The chain employs TRBV5-4 and TRBJ2-1, with 7 bases aligning to TRBD2. Germline V CDR1 and CDR2: SGHNT, YYREEE (reference sequence). This CDR3 region has 16 residues. With 5 bases clipped from V and 8 bases from J, the junction kept 16 bases outside the gene matches. CDR3 nucleotides: TGTGCCAGCAGACCCACTAGCGACCTGAGCCCCCATGAGCAGTTCTTC. Translation gives CASRPTSDLSPHEQFF.

The chain has TRBV4-2 and TRBJ1-4, with D maybe TRBD1 (6 bases). This CDR3 is 15 amino acids long. Trimming left V 4 bases short and J 8 bases short, with 17 bases between. CDR1 and CDR2 from the germline V gene are LGHNA and YNFKEQ. CDR3 protein: CASSPGERDNEKLFF. CDR3 in DNA: TGTGCCAGCAGCCCAGGGGAGAGGGATAACGAAAAACTGTTTTTT.